This T cell receptor (beta chain) stems from a study of beta chain features in type 1 diabetes. The table lists this clone with a few counts. Its antigen is unknown. The CDR3 runs 14 residues. Per germline, CDR1 PRHDT and CDR2 FYEKMQ (reference sequence). The V and J ends lost 5 bases and 6 bases respectively, with 13 bases between them. Points from the study as a whole: In the patient group, naive, central memory and Treg TCRB repertoires seemed more alike than in the healthy donor group. All four CD4+ subsets of Type 1 diabetes patients contained TCRB CDR3s that were moderately but significantly shorter. Insertions were fewer and deletions more numerous at VDJ junctions in type 1 diabetes patients.

Expressed TCRB transcripts were sequenced after all isolated RNA was converted to cDNA. Naive, central memory and regulatory T cell samples averaged roughly 3.8 million reads. The repertoire was sequenced with immunoSEQ multiplex PCR; TCRdb's copy has only in-frame clones and lacks some. The sample contains approximately 250,000 clones, approximately 10% of which appear only once. Each of the sorted populations had a purity greater than 95%. The sequencing input was naive CD4+ T cells from blood. This receptor was obtained from a man aged 30 to 45 with type 1 diabetes. The gene calls are TRBV13 and TRBJ2-2, with D unresolved. CDR3 residues: CASSPAQAAGELFF. The CDR3 coding sequence is TGTGCCAGCAGCCCAGCCCAGGCTGCCGGGGAGCTGTTTTTT.